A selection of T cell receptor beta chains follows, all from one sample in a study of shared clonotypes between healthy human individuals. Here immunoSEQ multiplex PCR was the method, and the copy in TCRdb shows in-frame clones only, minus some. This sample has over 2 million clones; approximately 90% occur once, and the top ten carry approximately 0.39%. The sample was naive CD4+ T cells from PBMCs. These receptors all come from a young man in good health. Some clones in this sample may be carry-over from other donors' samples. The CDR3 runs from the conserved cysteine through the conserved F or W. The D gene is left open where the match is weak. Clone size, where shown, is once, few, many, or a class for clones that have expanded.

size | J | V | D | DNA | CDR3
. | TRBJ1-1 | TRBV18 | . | TGTGCCAGCTCACCAGGAGGTGCCGACACTGAAGCTTTCTTT | CASSPGGADTEAFF
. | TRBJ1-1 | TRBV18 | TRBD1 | TGTGCCAGCACGACAGGGACGAACACTGAAGCTTTCTTT | CASTTGTNTEAFF
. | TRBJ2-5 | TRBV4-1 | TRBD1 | TGCGCCAGCAGCCGAGCTATAGTGACAGGGGAAGAGACCCAGTACTTC | CASSRAIVTGEETQYF
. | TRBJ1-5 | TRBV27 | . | TGTGCCAGCAGCCCTTCGGGGGGTTGGGATCAGCCCCAGCATTTT | CASSPSGGWDQPQHF
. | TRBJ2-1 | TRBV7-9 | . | TGTGCCAGCAGCTCAGCAAACAATGAGCAGTTCTTC | CASSSANNEQFF
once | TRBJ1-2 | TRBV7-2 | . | TGTGCCAGCAGCCACAGGGACGTTTCTTCTGGCTACACCTTC | CASSHRDVSSGYTF
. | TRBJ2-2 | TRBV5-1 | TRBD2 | TGCGCCAGCAGCTTGGCCGTACTAGCGGGAGGGCCGGGTACCGGGGAGCTGTTTTTT | CASSLAVLAGGPGTGELFF
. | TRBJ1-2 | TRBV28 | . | TGTGCCAGCAGTTCGGGAACCTATGGCTACACCTTC | CASSSGTYGYTF
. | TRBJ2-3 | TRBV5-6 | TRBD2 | TGTGCCAGCAGCACGATTAGCGGGGCGGACACAGATACGCAGTATTTT | CASSTISGADTDTQYF
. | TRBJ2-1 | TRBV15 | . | . | CATSILGAGGPRYNEQFF
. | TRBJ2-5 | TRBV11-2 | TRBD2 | TGTGCCAGCAGCTCATTACTAGCGGGAACCATAGAGACCCAGTACTTC | CASSSLLAGTIETQYF
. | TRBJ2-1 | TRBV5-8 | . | TGTGCCAGCACCGCTACCTACTACAATGAGCAGTTCTTC | CASTATYYNEQFF
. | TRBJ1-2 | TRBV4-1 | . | TGCGCCAGCAGCCAAGGCGGGGTCTATGGCTACACCTTC | CASSQGGVYGYTF
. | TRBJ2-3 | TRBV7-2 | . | TGTGCCAGCAGCTTAGGATGGGCAGGGAAGACAGATACGCAGTATTTT | CASSLGWAGKTDTQYF
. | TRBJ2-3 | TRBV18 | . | TGTGCCAGCTCAAGCTACAGCACAGATACGCAGTATTTT | CASSSYSTDTQYF
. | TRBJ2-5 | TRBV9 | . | TGTGCCAGCAGCGTTTTTGGGGGTTTTGTGGAAGAGACCCAGTACTTC | CASSVFGGFVEETQYF